This paragraph covers one T cell receptor beta chain sequence. Its antigen is unknown. The sample comes from a study of shared clonotypes between healthy human individuals. Notes on the study in general: Naive subsets typically showed greater estimated richness than memory subsets.

DNA at about 190 ng, around 30,000 T cell genomes, went into sorted-subset replicate PCRs. Sequencing used immunoSEQ multiplex PCR; TCRdb keeps in-frame clones, though not all of them. The sample holds around 2,000,000 clones; 95% are singletons and the top ten take 0.13%. The CDR3 is 12 amino acids. Germline values: CDR1 SGHDT, CDR2 YYEEEE. Between the trimmed V and J ends, which lost 5 bases and 1 base, there was a span of 6 bases. The sequence was collected from a man between 18 and 29 years old in good health. The material sequenced was naive CD4+ T cells sorted from blood. Subset specified: CD45RA+ positively selected. The V call is TRBV5-6, the J call TRBJ1-1, with D uncertain. CDR3 sequence reads: CASRSENTEAFF. The CDR3 nucleotides are TGTGCCAGCAGGTCGGAGAACACTGAAGCTTTCTTT. Combining the CDR3 with reference TRBV5-6 and TRBJ1-1 gives the whole variable domain DAGVTQSPTHLIKTRGQQVTLRCSPKSGHDTVSWYQQALGQGPQFIFQYYEEEERQRGNFPDRFSGHQFPNYSSELNVNALLLGDSALYLCASRSENTEAFFGQGTRLTVV.